The present entry profiles one T cell receptor beta chain with its context. The entry originates in a study of blood T cell repertoires in COVID-19. The overall study: From the United States, Italy and Spain came samples of acute and convalescent COVID-19. In each case, the material was cDNA or gDNA derived from T cells, B-cell-depleted T cells, or PBMCs.

Followed over time, Seattle patients had been enrolled while infection was active. How the authors handled the data: Scientists estimated how many nucleated cells there were by amplifying reference gene primers. The protocol was immunoSEQ multiplex PCR, while the TCRdb copy is restricted to in-frame clones and leaves out a portion. V, J and clone size are those of that table, while D and trimming were read from the DNA. The sample lists a few hundred thousand clones, 65% to 90% occurring once. The CDR3 consists of 14 residues. Germline trimming cut 5 bases from V and 3 bases from J; bases unmatched to any gene: 4. The germline V gene encodes CDR1 SGHAT and CDR2 FQNNGV.

The receptor's source is a woman aged 70 to 79 with COVID-19, enrolled during active disease. The sample comprised peripheral blood. This chain links TRBV11-2 with TRBJ1-3; 7 bases fit TRBD1. CDR3 amino acids: CASSRDSFGNTIYF. The CDR3 DNA follows: TGTGCCAGCAGCAGGGACAGTTTTGGAAACACCATATATTTT.